A selection of T cell receptor beta chains follows, all from one sample in a study of blood T cell repertoires in COVID-19. Assay used: immunoSEQ multiplex PCR; TCRdb lists only in-frame clones, some missing. Here the sample spans 60,000 to 85,000 clones, 75% to 80% being singletons. The sequenced material came from peripheral blood. These receptors originate from an older woman with acute or convalescent COVID-19. Both conserved end residues are part of each CDR3. D genes are given only for firm matches. Clone size is given for some rows only: seen once, a few or many times, or a class if the clone is expanded.

j_call | clone_size | cdr3_length | v_call | d_call | cdr3_aa | cdr3_nt
TRBJ2-5 | - | 16 | TRBV7-2 | - | CASSLRPGQHQETQYF | TGTGCCAGCAGCTTGAGGCCAGGACAGCACCAAGAGACCCAGTACTTC
TRBJ2-5 | - | 11 | TRBV2 | - | CASTIRETQYF | TGTGCCAGCACGATCAGGGAGACCCAGTACTTC
TRBJ1-5 | - | 13 | TRBV4-3 | - | CASSQEPGLTQHF | TGCGCCAGCAGCCAAGAGCCAGGGTTGACCCAGCATTTT
TRBJ1-1 | - | 13 | TRBV27 | - | CASSLSSYTEAFF | TGTGCCAGCAGTTTATCGAGTTACACTGAAGCTTTCTTT
TRBJ2-1 | - | 16 | TRBV5-1 | TRBD1 | CASSLARGISYNEQFF | TGCGCCAGCAGCTTGGCCAGGGGGATCTCCTACAATGAGCAGTTCTTC
TRBJ2-5 | - | 15 | TRBV4-2 | - | CASSQDWAGMETQYF | TGTGCCAGCAGCCAAGATTGGGCGGGTATGGAGACCCAGTACTTC
TRBJ1-1 | - | 14 | TRBV6-2/TRBV6-3 | - | CASSYSPGVSEAFF | TGTGCCAGCAGTTACTCCCCAGGGGTATCTGAAGCTTTCTTT
TRBJ1-2 | - | 15 | TRBV2 | TRBD1 | CASVGEGTGVYGYTF | TGTGCCAGCGTCGGGGAGGGGACAGGGGTCTATGGCTACACCTTC
TRBJ1-1 | - | 12 | TRBV19 | - | CASSIDGGEAFF | TGTGCCAGTAGTATAGATGGGGGGGAAGCTTTCTTT
TRBJ2-1 | - | 14 | TRBV11-1 | TRBD1 | CASSPDRGTDEQFF | TGTGCCAGCAGCCCCGACAGGGGGACTGATGAGCAGTTCTTC
TRBJ1-6 | few | 18 | TRBV7-8 | TRBD1 | CASSATGRTSSYNSPLHF | TGTGCCAGCAGTGCGACAGGGCGCACGAGCTCCTATAATTCACCCCTCCACTTT
TRBJ1-3 | - | 15 | TRBV7-9 | - | CASSLASRSGNTIYF | TGTGCCAGCAGCTTAGCCTCCCGCTCTGGAAACACCATATATTTT
TRBJ1-1 | many | 14 | TRBV6-5 | TRBD1 | CASSVQGAGTEAFF | TGTGCCAGCAGCGTTCAGGGGGCTGGCACTGAAGCTTTCTTT
TRBJ1-1 | - | 18 | TRBV6-2/TRBV6-3 | - | CASSYSEVFRRMSTEAFF | TGTGCCAGCAGTTACTCCGAGGTGTTTAGGAGGATGAGCACTGAAGCTTTCTTT
TRBJ1-1 | - | 13 | TRBV30 | - | CAWSPSMNTEAFF | TGTGCCTGGAGTCCATCTATGAACACTGAAGCTTTCTTT
TRBJ2-5 | - | 14 | TRBV6-5 | TRBD2 | CASSYRGGPETQYF | TGTGCCAGCAGTTACCGGGGGGGCCCTGAGACCCAGTACTTC
TRBJ2-2 | once | 14 | TRBV5-1 | - | CASSLGGNTGELFF | TGCGCCAGCAGCTTAGGGGGGAACACCGGGGAGCTGTTTTTT
TRBJ1-2 | - | 14 | TRBV7-9 | TRBD1 | CASSLATGGHGYTF | TGTGCCAGCAGCTTAGCGACAGGGGGCCATGGCTACACCTTC
TRBJ1-2 | - | 16 | TRBV4-3 | TRBD1 | CASSPRDREGYYGYTF | TGCGCCAGCAGCCCCCGGGACAGGGAAGGGTACTATGGCTACACCTTC
TRBJ1-1 | few | 13 | TRBV5-4 | - | CASSFGGGTEAFF | TGTGCCAGCAGCTTCGGGGGAGGCACTGAAGCTTTCTTT
TRBJ2-1 | - | 15 | TRBV3-1/TRBV3-2 | - | CASSPPGTPYNEQFF | TGTGCCAGCAGCCCCCCCGGGACTCCGTACAATGAGCAGTTCTTC
TRBJ2-7 | - | 15 | TRBV3-1/TRBV3-2 | - | CASSQDWAPFYEQYF | TGTGCCAGCAGCCAAGATTGGGCGCCCTTTTACGAGCAGTACTTC
TRBJ1-6 | - | 14 | TRBV5-1 | - | CASSLGEMSPPLHF | TGCGCCAGCAGCTTGGGAGAGATGTCCCCACCCCTCCACTTT
TRBJ1-5 | - | 14 | TRBV19 | TRBD1 | CASGTGDGNQPQHF | TGTGCCAGTGGGACAGGGGATGGCAATCAGCCCCAGCATTTT
TRBJ1-2 | - | 12 | TRBV6-5 | - | CASSLAGYGYTF | TGTGCCAGCAGTTTAGCAGGGTATGGCTACACCTTC
TRBJ2-1 | - | 13 | TRBV5-4 | - | CASSSGLSHEQFF | TGTGCCAGCAGCTCAGGACTGAGCCATGAGCAGTTCTTC
TRBJ2-7 | - | 15 | TRBV4-3 | - | CASSQSPRQDYEQYF | TGCGCCAGCAGCCAAAGCCCCCGGCAGGACTACGAGCAGTACTTC
TRBJ2-2 | - | 14 | TRBV9 | - | CASSVVSGHGELFF | TGTGCCAGCAGCGTAGTGTCAGGGCACGGGGAGCTGTTTTTT
TRBJ1-3 | many | 12 | TRBV9 | - | CASRALRNTIYF | TGTGCCAGCAGGGCCCTCAGAAACACCATATATTTT
TRBJ1-6 | - | 14 | TRBV5-1 | - | CASRVGVADSPLHF | TGCGCCAGCAGAGTAGGGGTTGCCGATTCACCCCTCCACTTT
TRBJ1-5 | few | 14 | TRBV18 | - | CASSPPEGGQPQHF | TGTGCCAGCTCACCACCTGAGGGGGGGCAGCCCCAGCATTTT
TRBJ1-5 | once | 15 | TRBV7-9 | TRBD1 | CASSLGGQGVQPQHF | TGTGCCAGCAGCTTAGGGGGACAGGGGGTACAGCCCCAGCATTTT
TRBJ2-2 | few | 16 | TRBV11-2 | - | CASSGRDMRGTGELFF | TGTGCCAGCAGCGGCCGGGACATGAGGGGCACCGGGGAGCTGTTTTTT
TRBJ1-4 | - | 17 | TRBV5-1 | TRBD1 | CASSQGQGAAFNEKLFF | TGCGCCAGCAGCCAGGGACAGGGGGCGGCTTTTAATGAAAAACTGTTTTTT
TRBJ1-1 | - | 12 | TRBV7-9 | TRBD1 | CASSKTGIEAFF | TGTGCCAGCAGCAAGACAGGGATTGAAGCTTTCTTT
TRBJ2-2 | - | 15 | TRBV27 | - | CASSLEHANTGELFF | TGTGCCAGCAGTTTGGAGCACGCGAACACCGGGGAGCTGTTTTTT
TRBJ2-1 | - | 16 | TRBV5-1 | TRBD2 | CASSFGGGGTYNEQFF | TGCGCCAGCAGCTTCGGCGGGGGAGGGACCTACAATGAGCAGTTCTTC
TRBJ2-7 | - | 16 | TRBV27 | - | CASSPGAGKPPLEQYF | TGTGCCAGCAGTCCCGGAGCAGGGAAACCTCCTCTCGAGCAGTACTTC
TRBJ2-1 | - | 13 | TRBV7-3 | - | CASSLNRRYEQFF | TGTGCCAGCAGCTTAAATCGGAGGTATGAGCAGTTCTTC
TRBJ1-1 | - | 13 | TRBV19 | - | CASSVQSNTEAFF | TGTGCCAGTAGTGTGCAGTCGAACACTGAAGCTTTCTTT
TRBJ1-2 | - | 12 | TRBV3-1/TRBV3-2 | - | CASSRGDGGYTF | TGTGCCAGCAGCCGGGGGGATGGCGGCTACACCTTC
TRBJ1-2 | - | 12 | TRBV7-9 | - | CASSLMGGGYTF | TGTGCCAGCAGCTTAATGGGAGGGGGCTACACCTTC
TRBJ1-5 | - | 10 | TRBV24-1 | - | CAPQNQPQHF | TGTGCCCCACAAAATCAGCCCCAGCATTTT
TRBJ2-7 | - | 12 | TRBV29-1 | - | CSVVEQSYEQYF | TGCAGCGTTGTAGAACAGTCATACGAGCAGTACTTC
TRBJ1-2 | - | 15 | TRBV5-1 | TRBD1 | CASSLVGQGAPGYTF | TGCGCCAGCAGCTTGGTAGGACAGGGGGCGCCTGGCTACACCTTC
TRBJ1-5 | - | 18 | TRBV19 | - | CASSVVRASISGNQPQHF | TGTGCCAGTAGCGTTGTCCGCGCCTCAATAAGCGGCAATCAGCCCCAGCATTTT
TRBJ1-1 | - | 13 | TRBV19 | - | CASRQGLVTEAFF | TGTGCCAGTAGGCAGGGGTTAGTCACTGAAGCTTTCTTT
TRBJ2-7 | - | 13 | TRBV28 | TRBD1 | CASSYGTGGEQYF | TGTGCCAGCAGTTACGGGACAGGAGGCGAGCAGTACTTC
TRBJ2-7 | - | 13 | TRBV28 | TRBD1 | CASRGQAAYEQYF | TGTGCCAGCAGGGGACAGGCGGCCTACGAGCAGTACTTC
TRBJ1-2 | - | 14 | TRBV6-2/TRBV6-3 | - | CASSYSGTRRVRTF | TGTGCCAGCAGTTACAGTGGCACCCGGAGAGTTCGCACCTTC
TRBJ2-7 | - | 12 | TRBV2 | TRBD1 | CASRGTVYEQYF | TGTGCCAGCAGGGGGACAGTGTACGAGCAGTACTTC
TRBJ1-1 | - | 15 | TRBV11-1 | TRBD1 | CASSLWTGSGTEAFF | TGTGCCAGCAGCTTATGGACAGGTTCGGGGACTGAAGCTTTCTTT
TRBJ1-6 | once | 14 | TRBV7-2 | - | CASSLRSANSPLHF | TGTGCCAGCAGCTTACGGAGCGCTAATTCACCCCTCCACTTT
TRBJ1-5 | - | 16 | TRBV7-2 | TRBD1 | CASSLIGTVVNQPQHF | TGTGCCAGCAGCTTGATCGGGACAGTGGTTAATCAGCCCCAGCATTTT
TRBJ1-4 | - | 13 | TRBV18 | - | CASSPGGREKLFF | TGTGCCAGCTCACCAGGGGGCAGAGAAAAACTGTTTTTT
TRBJ2-5 | - | 13 | TRBV20-1 | TRBD1 | CSASQTGGETQYF | TGCAGTGCTAGTCAAACAGGGGGGGAGACCCAGTACTTC
TRBJ1-1 | - | 15 | TRBV6-6 | TRBD1 | CASSYQGGGIAEAFF | TGTGCCAGCAGTTACCAAGGAGGGGGCATCGCTGAAGCTTTCTTT
TRBJ2-1 | once | 15 | TRBV6-2/TRBV6-3 | TRBD2 | CASSPLAGGRDEQFF | TGTGCCAGCAGTCCGTTAGCGGGGGGGAGAGATGAGCAGTTCTTC